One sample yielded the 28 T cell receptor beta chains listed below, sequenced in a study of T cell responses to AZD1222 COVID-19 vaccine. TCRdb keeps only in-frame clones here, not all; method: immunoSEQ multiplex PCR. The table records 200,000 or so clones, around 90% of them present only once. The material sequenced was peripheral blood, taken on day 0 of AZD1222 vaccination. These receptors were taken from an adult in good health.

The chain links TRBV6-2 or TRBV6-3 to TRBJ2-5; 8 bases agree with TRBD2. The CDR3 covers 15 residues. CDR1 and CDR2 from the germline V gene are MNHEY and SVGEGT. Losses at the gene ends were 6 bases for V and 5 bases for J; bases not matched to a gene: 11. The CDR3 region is CASSIHPGGGETQYF. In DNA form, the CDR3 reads TGTGCCAGCAGCATCCATCCGGGCGGGGGGGAGACCCAGTACTTC.

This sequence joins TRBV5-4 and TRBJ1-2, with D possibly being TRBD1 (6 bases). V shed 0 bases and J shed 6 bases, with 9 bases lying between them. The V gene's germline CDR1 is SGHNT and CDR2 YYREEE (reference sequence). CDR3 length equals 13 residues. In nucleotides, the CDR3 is TGTGCCAGCAGCTTGGCGGGGGCCCATGGCTACACCTTC. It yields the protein CASSLAGAHGYTF.

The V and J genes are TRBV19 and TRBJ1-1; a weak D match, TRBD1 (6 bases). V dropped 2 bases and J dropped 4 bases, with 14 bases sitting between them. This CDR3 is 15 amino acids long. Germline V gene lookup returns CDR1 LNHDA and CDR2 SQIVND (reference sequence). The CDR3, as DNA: TGTGCCAGTAGTATAATTTCGGCCAGGGGCACTGAAGCTTTCTTT. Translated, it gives CASSIISARGTEAFF.

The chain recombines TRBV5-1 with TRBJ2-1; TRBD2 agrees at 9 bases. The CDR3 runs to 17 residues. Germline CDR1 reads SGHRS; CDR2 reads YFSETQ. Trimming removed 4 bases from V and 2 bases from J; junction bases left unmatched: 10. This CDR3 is CASSPGLAARTYNEQFF. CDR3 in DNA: TGCGCCAGCAGCCCGGGACTAGCTGCGAGAACCTACAATGAGCAGTTCTTC.

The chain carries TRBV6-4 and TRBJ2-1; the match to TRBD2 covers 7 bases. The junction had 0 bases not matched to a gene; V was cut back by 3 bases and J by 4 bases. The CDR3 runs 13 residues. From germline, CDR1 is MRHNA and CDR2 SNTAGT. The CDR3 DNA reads TGTGCCAGCAGTGAGCGGGAGTACAATGAGCAGTTCTTC. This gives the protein CASSEREYNEQFF.

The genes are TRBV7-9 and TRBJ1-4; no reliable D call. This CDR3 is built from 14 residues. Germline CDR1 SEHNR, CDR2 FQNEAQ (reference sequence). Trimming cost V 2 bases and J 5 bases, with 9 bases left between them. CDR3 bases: TGTGCCAGCAGCTTAAAGGTTCAAAATGAAAAACTGTTTTTT. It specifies CASSLKVQNEKLFF.

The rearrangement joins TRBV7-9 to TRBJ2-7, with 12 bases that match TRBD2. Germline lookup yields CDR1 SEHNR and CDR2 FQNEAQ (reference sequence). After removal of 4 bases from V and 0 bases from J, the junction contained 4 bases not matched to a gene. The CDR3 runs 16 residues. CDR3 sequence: CASSSSGLAGSYEQYF. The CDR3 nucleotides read TGTGCCAGCAGCTCCTCGGGACTAGCGGGCTCCTACGAGCAGTACTTC.

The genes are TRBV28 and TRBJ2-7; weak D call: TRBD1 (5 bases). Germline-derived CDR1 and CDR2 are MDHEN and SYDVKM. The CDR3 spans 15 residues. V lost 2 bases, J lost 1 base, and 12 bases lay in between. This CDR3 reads CASSLVVGASYEQYF. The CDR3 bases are TGTGCCAGCAGTTTAGTAGTTGGGGCTTCCTACGAGCAGTACTTC.

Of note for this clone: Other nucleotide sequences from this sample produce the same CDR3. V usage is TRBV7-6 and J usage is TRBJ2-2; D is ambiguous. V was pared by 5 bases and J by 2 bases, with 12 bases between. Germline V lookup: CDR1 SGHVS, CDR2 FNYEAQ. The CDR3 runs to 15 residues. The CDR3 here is CASSATLQNTGELFF. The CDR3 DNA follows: TGTGCCAGCAGCGCCACACTCCAAAACACCGGGGAGCTGTTTTTT.

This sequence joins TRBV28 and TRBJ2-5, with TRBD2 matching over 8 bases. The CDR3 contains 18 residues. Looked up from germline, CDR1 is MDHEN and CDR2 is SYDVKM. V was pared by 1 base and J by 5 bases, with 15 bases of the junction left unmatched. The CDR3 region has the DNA TGTGCCAGCAGTTTATCGCCGGGACTAGGGGCCCTCGAGGAGACCCAGTACTTC. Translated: CASSLSPGLGALEETQYF.

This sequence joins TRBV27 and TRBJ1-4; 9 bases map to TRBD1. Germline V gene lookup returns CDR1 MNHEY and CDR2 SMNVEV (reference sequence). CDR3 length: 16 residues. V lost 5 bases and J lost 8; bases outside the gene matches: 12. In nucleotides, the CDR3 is TGTGCCAGCAGTGCCGAACCCGGGACAGGGACCGAAAAACTGTTTTTT. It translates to CASSAEPGTGTEKLFF.

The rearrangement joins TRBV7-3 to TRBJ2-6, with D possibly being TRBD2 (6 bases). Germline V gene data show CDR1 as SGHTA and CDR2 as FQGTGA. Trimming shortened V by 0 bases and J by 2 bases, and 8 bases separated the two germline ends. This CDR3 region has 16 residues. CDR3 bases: TGTGCCAGCAGCTTAACGAGGGAGGCTGGGGCCAACGTCCTGACTTTC. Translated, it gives CASSLTREAGANVLTF.

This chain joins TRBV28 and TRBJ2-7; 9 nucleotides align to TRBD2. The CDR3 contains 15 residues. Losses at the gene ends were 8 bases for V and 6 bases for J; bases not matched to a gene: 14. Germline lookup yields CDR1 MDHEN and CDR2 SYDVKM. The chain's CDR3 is CASRNSLGLAGEQYF. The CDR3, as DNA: TGTGCCAGCCGAAACTCGCTGGGACTAGCAGGCGAGCAGTACTTC.

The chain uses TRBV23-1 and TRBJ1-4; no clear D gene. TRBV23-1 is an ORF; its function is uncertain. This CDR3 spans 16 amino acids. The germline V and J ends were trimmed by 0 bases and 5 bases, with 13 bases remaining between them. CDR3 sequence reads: CASSQSRQDSNEKLFF. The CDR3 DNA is TGCGCCAGCAGTCAATCGAGGCAGGACTCAAATGAAAAACTGTTTTTT.

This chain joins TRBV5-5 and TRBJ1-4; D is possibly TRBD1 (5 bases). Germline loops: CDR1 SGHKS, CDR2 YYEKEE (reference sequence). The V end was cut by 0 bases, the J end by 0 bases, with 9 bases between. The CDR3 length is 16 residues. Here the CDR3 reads CASSLGRGATNEKLFF. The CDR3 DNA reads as TGTGCCAGCAGCTTGGGAAGGGGAGCAACTAATGAAAAACTGTTTTTT.

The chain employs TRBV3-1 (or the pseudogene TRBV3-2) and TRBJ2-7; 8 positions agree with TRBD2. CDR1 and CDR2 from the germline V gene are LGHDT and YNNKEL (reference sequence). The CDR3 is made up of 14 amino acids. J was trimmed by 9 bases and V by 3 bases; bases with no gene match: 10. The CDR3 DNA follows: TGTGCCAGCAGCCACAACCCCGGGACTAGGGGGCAGTACTTC. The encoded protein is CASSHNPGTRGQYF.

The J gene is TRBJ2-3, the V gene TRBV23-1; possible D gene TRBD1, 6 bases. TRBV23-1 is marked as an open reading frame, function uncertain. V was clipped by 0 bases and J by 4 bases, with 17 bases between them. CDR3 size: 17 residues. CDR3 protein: CASSQSSGRGCSDTQYF. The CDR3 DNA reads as TGCGCCAGCAGTCAATCGTCGGGCAGGGGATGTTCAGATACGCAGTATTTT.

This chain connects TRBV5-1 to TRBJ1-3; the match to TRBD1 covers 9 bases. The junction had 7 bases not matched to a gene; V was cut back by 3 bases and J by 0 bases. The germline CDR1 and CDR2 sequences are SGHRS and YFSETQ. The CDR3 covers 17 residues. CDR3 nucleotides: TGCGCCAGCAGCTCGTTGACAGGGGGGAGCTCTGGAAACACCATATATTTT. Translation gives CASSSLTGGSSGNTIYF.

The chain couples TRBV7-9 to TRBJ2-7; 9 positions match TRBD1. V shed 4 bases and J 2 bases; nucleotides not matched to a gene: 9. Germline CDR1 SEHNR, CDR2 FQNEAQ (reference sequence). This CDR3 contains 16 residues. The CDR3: CASSSTGGAGAYEQYF. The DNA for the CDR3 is TGTGCCAGCAGCTCCACAGGGGGCGCAGGGGCCTACGAGCAGTACTTC.

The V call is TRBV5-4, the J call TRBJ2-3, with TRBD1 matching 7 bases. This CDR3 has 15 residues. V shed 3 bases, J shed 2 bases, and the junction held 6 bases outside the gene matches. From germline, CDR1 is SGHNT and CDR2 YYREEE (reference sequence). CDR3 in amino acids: CASSSWQGVTDTQYF. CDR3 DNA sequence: TGTGCCAGCAGCTCGTGGCAGGGGGTCACAGATACGCAGTATTTT.

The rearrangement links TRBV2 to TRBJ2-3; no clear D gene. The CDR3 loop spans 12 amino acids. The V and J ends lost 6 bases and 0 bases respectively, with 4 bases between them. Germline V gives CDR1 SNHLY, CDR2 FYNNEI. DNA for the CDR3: TGTGCCAGCAGGACTAGCACAGATACGCAGTATTTT. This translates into CASRTSTDTQYF.

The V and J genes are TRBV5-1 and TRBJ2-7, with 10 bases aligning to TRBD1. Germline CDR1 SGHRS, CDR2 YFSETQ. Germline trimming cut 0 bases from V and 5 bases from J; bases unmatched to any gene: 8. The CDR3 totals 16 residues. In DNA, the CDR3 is TGCGCCAGCAGCTTGGCCGGGACAGGGGCTCGTCACGAGCAGTACTTC. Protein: CASSLAGTGARHEQYF.

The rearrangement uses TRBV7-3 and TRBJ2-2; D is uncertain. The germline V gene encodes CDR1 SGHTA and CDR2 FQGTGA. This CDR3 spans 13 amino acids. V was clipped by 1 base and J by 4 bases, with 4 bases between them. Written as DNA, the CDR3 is TGTGCCAGCAGCTTAATAGGCACCGGGGAGCTGTTTTTT. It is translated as CASSLIGTGELFF.

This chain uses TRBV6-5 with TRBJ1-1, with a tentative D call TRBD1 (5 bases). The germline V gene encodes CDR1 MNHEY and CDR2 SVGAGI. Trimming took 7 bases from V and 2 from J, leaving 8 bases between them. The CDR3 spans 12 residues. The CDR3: CASIGGNTEAFF. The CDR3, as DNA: TGTGCCAGCATCGGGGGTAACACTGAAGCTTTCTTT.

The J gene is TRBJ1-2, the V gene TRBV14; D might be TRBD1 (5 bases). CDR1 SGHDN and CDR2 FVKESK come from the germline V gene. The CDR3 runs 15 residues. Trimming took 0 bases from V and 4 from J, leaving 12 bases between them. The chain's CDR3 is CASSQEAVGLYGYTF. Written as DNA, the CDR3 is TGTGCCAGCAGCCAAGAAGCGGTGGGGCTCTATGGCTACACCTTC.

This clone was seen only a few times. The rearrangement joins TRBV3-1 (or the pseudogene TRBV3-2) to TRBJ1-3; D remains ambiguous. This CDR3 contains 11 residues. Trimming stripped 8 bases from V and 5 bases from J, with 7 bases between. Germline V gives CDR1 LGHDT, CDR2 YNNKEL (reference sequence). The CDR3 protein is CASGSRNTIYF. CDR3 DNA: TGTGCCAGCGGCTCGAGAAACACCATATATTTT.

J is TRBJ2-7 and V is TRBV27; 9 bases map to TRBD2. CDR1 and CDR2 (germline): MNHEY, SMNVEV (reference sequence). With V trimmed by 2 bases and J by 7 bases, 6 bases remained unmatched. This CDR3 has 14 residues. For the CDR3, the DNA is TGTGCCAGCAGTTTACCGTCGGCGGGAGGGGAGCAGTACTTC. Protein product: CASSLPSAGGEQYF.

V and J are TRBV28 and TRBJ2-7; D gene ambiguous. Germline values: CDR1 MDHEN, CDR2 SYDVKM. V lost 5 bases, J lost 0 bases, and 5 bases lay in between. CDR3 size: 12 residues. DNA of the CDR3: TGTGCCAGCAGTCCGTTCTCCTACGAGCAGTACTTC. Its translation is CASSPFSYEQYF.